This TCR beta chain stems from a study of monozygotic twins with inflammatory bowel disease. From its re-call of the 5' RACE reads, TCRdb lists each CDR3 protein once, without DNA. This repertoire includes approximately 330,000 distinct CDR3 sequences. This CDR3 has 15 residues. CDR1 is MDHEN and CDR2 is SYDVKM in the germline V gene. V usage is TRBV28 and J usage is TRBJ1-5; TCRdb indicates TRBD1, and absent DNA this call remains unverified. The source material was blood. The receptor's source is a human donor with ulcerative colitis or Crohn's disease, or a healthy co-twin of an affected twin (not recorded which). CDR3 in amino acids: CASSLGQGFRQPQHF.